The 32 T cell receptor beta chains listed next were all sequenced from one sample in a study of T cells after yellow fever vaccination. TCRdb redid the calling of the 5' RACE reads with MiXCR, one entry per CDR3 protein. This sample has under 600,000 distinct CDR3 sequences, with around an eighth found just once. The sequenced sample was PBMCs, obtained on the day of the yellow fever booster vaccination. These receptors all stem from a man aged 25 to 40 who received the YFV17D yellow fever vaccine.

In its sample, this clonotype was seen many times. This chain connects TRBV4-3 to TRBJ1-1; weak D call: TRBD1 (5 bases). In germline, CDR1 is LGHNA, CDR2 YSLEER. V was trimmed by 1 base and J by 9 bases, leaving 18 bases between them. This CDR3 contains 15 residues. The CDR3 DNA is TGCGCCAGCAGCCAAGCCCTCGAATCCGGGACTAAAGCTTTCTTT. It codes for CASSQALESGTKAFF.

V and J are TRBV14 and TRBJ1-3; 7 bases match TRBD1. Germline trimming cut 1 base from V and 0 bases from J; bases unmatched to any gene: 9. The CDR3 sequence is 18 residues long. CDR1 and CDR2 (germline): SGHDN, FVKESK. The CDR3: CASSQGTLTGASGNTIYF. CDR3 sequence (DNA): TGTGCCAGCAGCCAAGGGACACTTACAGGGGCCTCTGGAAACACCATATATTTT.

The chain has TRBV7-2 and TRBJ2-7; no firm D call. The CDR3 loop spans 11 amino acids. The germline V gene encodes CDR1 SGHTA and CDR2 FQGNSA. The V end lost 8 bases, the J end lost 6 bases, and 11 bases lay between the germline ends. In nucleotides, the CDR3 is TGTGCCAGCGTCCTTGGGCTCGAGCAGTACTTC. Amino acids: CASVLGLEQYF.

This rearrangement joins TRBV28 to TRBJ2-3, with 8 bases matching TRBD2. Germline CDR1 and CDR2: MDHEN and SYDVKM. The V and J ends lost 5 bases and 6 bases, in that order; junction bases with no gene match: 7. The CDR3 has 14 residues. CDR3 sequence reads: CASSRAGAWDTQYF. CDR3 coding DNA: TGTGCCAGCAGTAGAGCGGGAGCCTGGGATACGCAGTATTTT.

The table lists this clonotype with a few counts. This sequence joins TRBV30 and TRBJ1-1; TRBD1 might be the D (5 bases). CDR1 is GTSNPN, CDR2 SVGIG, per germline (reference sequence). This CDR3 region has 13 residues. V dropped 3 bases and J dropped 4 bases, with 12 bases sitting between them. For the CDR3, the DNA is TGTGCCTGGAGAGGGAAGGGGTTCACTGAAGCTTTCTTT. It codes for CAWRGKGFTEAFF.

The chain combines TRBV5-5 with TRBJ1-5; 8 nucleotides align to TRBD1. The CDR3 has 15 residues. CDR1 SGHKS and CDR2 YYEKEE come from the germline V gene (reference sequence). Unmatched junction bases numbered 8, after V lost 5 bases and J lost 4 bases. The CDR3 bases are TGTGCCAGCAGTCCTCGACAGGGGATTAATCAGCCCCAGCATTTT. Translation gives CASSPRQGINQPQHF.

As regards this clonotype: The CDR3 does not close with the conserved phenylalanine or tryptophan, likely indicating a read error. J is TRBJ2-3 and V is TRBV5-1; TRBD2 matches 7 bases. The junction had 5 bases not matched to a gene; V was cut back by 0 bases and J by 4 bases. Germline V gene lookup returns CDR1 SGHRS and CDR2 YFSETQ. The CDR3 has 15 amino acids. Here the CDR3 DNA reads TGCGCCAGCAGCTTGGTCGGGAGGTCCCCAGATACGCAGTATCTT. Residues: CASSLVGRSPDTQYL.

This clonotype has a handful of counts. The rearrangement links TRBV6-5 to TRBJ1-5, with D possibly TRBD1 on 6 matching bases. V lost 2 bases and J lost 7, with 15 bases in between. Per germline, CDR1 MNHEY and CDR2 SVGAGI. The length of the CDR3 is 15 residues. DNA of the CDR3: TGTGCCAGCAGTTACGCGAGGGGGTTCGGGCAGCCCCAGCATTTT. Its translation: CASSYARGFGQPQHF.

V usage is TRBV7-2 and J usage is TRBJ2-5; 7 bases are shared with TRBD2. The junction had 12 bases not matched to a gene; V was cut back by 3 bases and J by 5 bases. The CDR3 sequence is 16 residues long. Germline V CDR1 and CDR2: SGHTA, FQGNSA. CDR3 protein: CASSLRGGPGLETQYF. The CDR3 region has the DNA TGTGCCAGCAGCTTGAGGGGAGGGCCCGGGTTGGAGACCCAGTACTTC.

This clonotype has more than one count but fewer than ten. V is TRBV5-1 and J is TRBJ2-7; D assignment may be TRBD1 or TRBD2 (5 bases each). The CDR3 has 16 amino acids. The V gene lost 0 bases and the J gene lost 9 bases, with 22 bases spanning the gap. The germline gives CDR1 SGHRS, CDR2 YFSETQ. CDR3 amino acids: CASSLDSRDSREGQYF. The CDR3 nucleotides read TGCGCCAGCAGCTTGGACTCCCGAGACAGTCGGGAAGGGCAGTACTTC.

V and J are TRBV20-1 and TRBJ1-6; D is possibly TRBD1 (5 bases). The V gene lost 4 bases and the J gene lost 7 bases, with 23 bases spanning the gap. CDR3 length equals 17 residues. CDR1 DFQATT and CDR2 SNEGSKA come from the germline V gene (reference sequence). The CDR3 loop is CSAKATRGVSKNSPLHF. The DNA of the CDR3 is TGCAGTGCTAAAGCGACCCGGGGGGTCTCGAAGAATTCACCCCTCCACTTT.

V usage is TRBV29-1 and J usage is TRBJ2-5; perhaps TRBD1 as D (7 bases). Trimming shortened V by 7 bases and J by 5 bases, and 20 bases separated the two germline ends. This CDR3 is built from 14 residues. CDR1 is SQVTM and CDR2 is ANQGSEA in the germline V gene. The chain's CDR3 is CSASTGRRRETQYF. The CDR3 DNA reads as TGCAGCGCGTCGACAGGGAGGAGAAGGGAGACCCAGTACTTC.

This clonotype was found a few times. The chain links TRBV19 to TRBJ2-7, with D possibly TRBD1 on 6 matching bases. V lost 6 bases to trimming and J lost 1 base, with 10 bases between them. Germline lookup yields CDR1 LNHDA and CDR2 SQIVND (reference sequence). There are 13 residues in the CDR3. The CDR3 reads CASRGHESYEQYF. The CDR3 DNA is TGTGCCAGTAGGGGACATGAGTCCTACGAGCAGTACTTC.

V and J are TRBV3-1 and TRBJ2-6, with 11 positions matching TRBD2. Losses at the gene ends were 8 bases for V and 2 bases for J; bases not matched to a gene: 11. CDR3 length: 18 amino acids. Germline V lookup: CDR1 LGHDT, CDR2 YNNKEL (reference sequence). CDR3 protein: CASPGASGRSTGANVLTF. The CDR3 nucleotides read TGTGCCAGCCCGGGGGCTAGCGGGAGGTCGACTGGGGCCAACGTCCTGACTTTC.

This clonotype was seen a handful of times. The V call is TRBV20-1, the J call TRBJ2-1; a possible D gene is TRBD2 (5 bases). V was cut by 3 bases and J by 6 bases, with 15 bases left in between. The CDR3 runs to 14 residues. Germline CDR1 DFQATT, CDR2 SNEGSKA (reference sequence). CDR3 DNA: TGCAGTGCTAGGAACCTAGCCACCGGCAATGAGCAGTTCTTC. Its translation: CSARNLATGNEQFF.

The rearrangement uses TRBV24-1 and TRBJ2-5, with a possible D match to TRBD1 (6 bases). Trimming pared 10 bases from V and 4 bases from J, leaving 15 bases between. Looked up from germline, CDR1 is KGHDR and CDR2 is SFDVKD. There are 13 residues in the CDR3. The CDR3 region has the DNA TGTGCCACAGCGACAGGTGGAGGAGAGACCCAGTACTTC. Amino acids: CATATGGGETQYF.

This clonotype has more than one count but fewer than ten. The CDR3, as DNA: TGCAGTGCTAAGAGAGCGGGAGGGCCCTCGGTAGATACGCAGTATTTT. Protein: CSAKRAGGPSVDTQYF. This sequence joins TRBV20-1 and TRBJ2-3; 10 bases fit TRBD2. CDR1 is DFQATT and CDR2 is SNEGSKA in the germline V gene (reference sequence). Trimming at V came to 4 bases and at J to 5 bases, leaving 12 bases not matched to a gene. The CDR3 length is 16 residues.

V and J are TRBV20-1 and TRBJ2-3, with unresolved D. The germline V gene has CDR1 DFQATT and CDR2 SNEGSKA (reference sequence). The CDR3 is 13 amino acids. With 2 bases removed from V and 0 bases from J, the gap between germline ends came to 6 bases. The CDR3 reads CSARLTSTDTQYF. The CDR3 DNA reads as TGCAGTGCTAGACTGACGAGCACAGATACGCAGTATTTT.

This clonotype was seen many times. The CDR3, as DNA: TGCGCCAGCAGCTTGGATAATGCCTACGAGCAGTACTTC. It translates to CASSLDNAYEQYF. V gene TRBV5-1 combines with J gene TRBJ2-7; the D is unclear. This CDR3 contains 13 residues. The germline gives CDR1 SGHRS, CDR2 YFSETQ. With 0 bases removed from V and 2 bases from J, the gap between germline ends came to 6 bases.

The rearrangement links TRBV9 to TRBJ2-7; 7 bases agree with TRBD1. Unmatched junction bases numbered 8, after V lost 5 bases and J lost 3 bases. This CDR3 region has 14 residues. Germline V gives CDR1 SGDLS, CDR2 YYNGEE. The chain's CDR3 is CASSASGQHYEQYF. CDR3 nucleotides: TGTGCCAGCAGTGCCTCGGGACAGCACTACGAGCAGTACTTC.

This chain uses TRBV7-2 with TRBJ2-7; the match to TRBD2 covers 8 bases. The CDR3 contains 13 residues. The V gene end was trimmed by 10 bases and the J gene end by 4 bases; junction bases not matched to a gene: 9. Germline-derived CDR1 and CDR2 are SGHTA and FQGNSA. The CDR3, as DNA: TGTGCCACCGCGCGGGGGGCTTCTTACGAGCAGTACTTC. Protein product: CATARGASYEQYF.

Many counts were recorded for this clonotype. This chain uses TRBV29-1 with TRBJ2-5, with unresolved D. This CDR3 region has 9 residues. The germline V gene has CDR1 SQVTM and CDR2 ANQGSEA. V lost 4 bases and J 4 bases, leaving 1 base between the germline ends. Written as DNA, the CDR3 is TGCAGCGTTGGAGAGACCCAGTACTTC. It yields the protein CSVGETQYF.

V is TRBV19 and J is TRBJ2-1, with D unresolved. The CDR3 contains 11 residues. Trimming took off 3 bases at V and 8 bases at J, with 5 bases between the two ends. The germline gives CDR1 LNHDA, CDR2 SQIVND (reference sequence). In nucleotides, the CDR3 is TGTGCCAGTAGTATGGGTTATGAGCAGTTCTTC. Amino acids: CASSMGYEQFF.

This clonotype was seen a handful of times. V and J are TRBV4-3 and TRBJ2-6; possible D gene TRBD2, 6 bases. This CDR3 has 18 residues. The V gene lost 0 bases and the J gene lost 0 bases, with 12 bases spanning the gap. CDR1 LGHNA and CDR2 YSLEER come from the germline V gene. The CDR3 region has the DNA TGCGCCAGCAGCCAAGATGGCGGAGGGGACTCTGGGGCCAACGTCCTGACTTTC. Residues: CASSQDGGGDSGANVLTF.

This clonotype has a handful of counts. The rearrangement joins TRBV12-3 or TRBV12-4 to TRBJ2-7, with D unclear. The length of the CDR3 is 14 residues. V gave up 4 bases and J gave up 0 bases, with 10 bases separating them. CDR3 region: CASSYRSNSYEQYF. DNA for the CDR3: TGTGCCAGCAGTTATCGATCGAACTCCTACGAGCAGTACTTC.

V and J are TRBV12-3 or TRBV12-4 and TRBJ2-3; 7 bases map to TRBD2. V was clipped by 6 bases and J by 2 bases; unmatched bases: 11. The CDR3 runs 16 residues. The CDR3 protein is CASSLMRLADTDTQYF. The CDR3 DNA is TGTGCCAGCAGCCTAATGAGGCTAGCGGACACAGATACGCAGTATTTT.

V is TRBV9 and J is TRBJ2-1; 13 positions match TRBD2. Per germline, CDR1 SGDLS and CDR2 YYNGEE. The trim removed 4 bases at V and 7 bases at J, leaving 20 bases unmatched. The CDR3 has 20 amino acids. The CDR3 DNA is TGTGCCAGCAGCACCCCCTTCACTAGCGGGAGGGCCCCGGGTGGTAATGAGCAGTTCTTC. Translation: CASSTPFTSGRAPGGNEQFF.

This clonotype was seen at least ten times. This sequence joins TRBV18 and TRBJ1-1, with D possibly TRBD1 on 5 matching bases. This CDR3 has 13 amino acids. The germline V gene encodes CDR1 KGHSH and CDR2 LQKENI. Deletions cut 4 bases from V and 1 base from J, with 7 bases between. CDR3 protein: CASSQTANTEAFF. Written as DNA, the CDR3 is TGTGCCAGCTCACAGACAGCGAACACTGAAGCTTTCTTT.

This clonotype came up a few times. The J gene is TRBJ2-7, the V gene TRBV11-2, with 10 nucleotides matching TRBD2. This CDR3 comprises 18 residues. With 2 bases clipped from V and 0 bases from J, the junction kept 10 bases outside the gene matches. Germline V gene sequence: CDR1 SGHAT, CDR2 FQNNGV. CDR3 in DNA: TGTGCCAGCAGCTTATCATGGTGGCTAGCGGGGGTCTCCTACGAGCAGTACTTC. Protein: CASSLSWWLAGVSYEQYF.

This clonotype was detected a few times. The chain joins TRBV7-2 to TRBJ2-1; 14 bases agree with TRBD2. CDR1 is SGHTA and CDR2 is FQGNSA in the germline V gene. This CDR3 is 16 amino acids long. V gave up 6 bases and J gave up 7 bases; unmatched junction bases: 8. CDR3 residues: CASRRSGTSGSNEQFF. The CDR3 DNA reads TGTGCCAGCAGACGCTCCGGGACTAGCGGGAGTAATGAGCAGTTCTTC.

The chain employs TRBV20-1 and TRBJ2-1; 8 nucleotides match TRBD2. Germline-derived CDR1 and CDR2 are DFQATT and SNEGSKA (reference sequence). CDR3 length equals 14 residues. V shed 2 bases, J shed 10 bases, and the junction held 10 bases outside the gene matches. As DNA, the CDR3 is TGCAGTGCTAGAAGGCGTAGCGGGGCCTTAGAGCAGTTCTTC. This translates into CSARRRSGALEQFF.

This clonotype was picked up a small number of times. V is TRBV20-1 and J is TRBJ2-7; possible D gene TRBD2, 6 bases. The CDR3 is 13 residues long. Trimming left V 6 bases short and J 7 bases short, with 19 bases between. Per germline, CDR1 DFQATT and CDR2 SNEGSKA (reference sequence). The CDR3 sequence is CSALGDGSGEQYF. The CDR3 DNA follows: TGCAGTGCCTTGGGGGACGGGAGTGGGGAGCAGTACTTC.